The 30 T cell receptor beta chains listed next were all sequenced from one sample in a study of blood T cell repertoires in COVID-19. Assay: immunoSEQ multiplex PCR; the TCRdb copy retains only in-frame clones and omits some. The table has approximately 440,000 clones, approximately 88% seen once. Specimen: peripheral blood. The receptors derive from a woman in her forties or fifties with COVID-19, enrolled during active disease.

A few counts support this clone. V gene TRBV6-6 combines with J gene TRBJ1-1; D is uncertain. Germline-derived CDR1 and CDR2 are MNHNY and SVGAGI (reference sequence). The CDR3 extends over 12 amino acids. Trimming removed 7 bases from V and 4 bases from J, with 10 bases in between. The CDR3, as DNA: TGTGCCAGCAATTATATCCCCACTGAAGCTTTCTTT. Amino acid sequence: CASNYIPTEAFF.

The CDR3 spells CASSPWGGAQNTEAFF. For the CDR3, the DNA is TGTGCCAGCAGTCCCTGGGGGGGGGCCCAGAACACTGAAGCTTTCTTT. V is TRBV27 and J is TRBJ1-1, with a weak D call TRBD1 (6 bases). CDR1 MNHEY and CDR2 SMNVEV come from the germline V gene (reference sequence). This CDR3 comprises 16 residues. V gave up 5 bases and J gave up 1 base, with 17 bases separating them.

This clone is a singleton in its sample. J is TRBJ1-1 and V is TRBV4-2; D perhaps matches TRBD1 (6 bases). V lost 11 bases, J lost 1 base, and 35 bases lay in between. Germline CDR1 is LGHNA and CDR2 is YNFKEQ. The CDR3 sequence is 20 residues long. DNA for the CDR3: TGTGCCTCCCGACTCGGGGAGGAAAGGGGGGGGCTTCACGGGAACACTGAAGCTTTCTTT. Its translation is CASRLGEERGGLHGNTEAFF.

This chain joins TRBV4-2 and TRBJ2-3; 9 nucleotides align to TRBD1. The V segment lost 4 bases and the J segment 4 bases; nucleotides outside the gene matches: 3. Per the germline V gene, CDR1 is LGHNA and CDR2 is YNFKEQ. CDR3 length: 14 residues. The CDR3 nucleotides read TGTGCCAGCAGCCGAACAGGGGGCCCAGATACGCAGTATTTT. This codes for CASSRTGGPDTQYF.

The rearrangement links TRBV6-5 to TRBJ2-7; 8 nucleotides line up with TRBD1. Germline V gives CDR1 MNHEY, CDR2 SVGAGI. The CDR3 is 13 residues long. The V segment lost 6 bases and the J segment 4 bases; nucleotides outside the gene matches: 5. The CDR3 is CASRWTGRYEQYF. Written as DNA, the CDR3 is TGTGCCAGCAGGTGGACAGGGCGGTACGAGCAGTACTTC.

This chain's CDR3 is CATSEGGTGNQPQHF. CDR3 in DNA: TGTGCCACCAGTGAGGGGGGGACAGGGAATCAGCCCCAGCATTTT. The chain uses TRBV24-1 and TRBJ1-5, with 9 bases matching TRBD1. Germline CDR1 reads KGHDR; CDR2 reads SFDVKD. CDR3 length: 15 residues. The J segment lost 4 bases and the V segment lost 4 bases, leaving 4 bases of the junction unmatched.

J is TRBJ1-1 and V is TRBV5-1; D is perhaps TRBD1 (5 bases). CDR3 size: 15 residues. CDR1 and CDR2 from the germline V gene are SGHRS and YFSETQ. The ends were cut back, 0 bases at V and 1 base at J, with 10 bases in the middle. The CDR3 nucleotides are TGCGCCAGCAGCTTGGATGTAGGGGCGAACACTGAAGCTTTCTTT. Translated: CASSLDVGANTEAFF.

The chain carries TRBV15 and TRBJ2-2; 12 nucleotides line up with TRBD2. CDR3 length: 18 amino acids. V dropped 4 bases and J dropped 2; count of bases not matched to a gene: 8. Germline CDR1 LNHNV, CDR2 YYDKDF (reference sequence). CDR3 DNA sequence: TGTGCCACCAGCATACTACTAGCGGGGGGTCACAACACCGGGGAGCTGTTTTTT. It specifies CATSILLAGGHNTGELFF.

The chain links TRBV5-1 to TRBJ1-2, with 8 positions matching TRBD1. This CDR3 region has 14 residues. From germline, CDR1 is SGHRS and CDR2 YFSETQ. After removal of 4 bases from V and 4 bases from J, the junction contained 6 bases not matched to a gene. CDR3 in amino acids: CASSGDRGGYGYTF. Here the CDR3 DNA reads TGCGCCAGCAGCGGAGACAGGGGTGGCTATGGCTACACCTTC.

This chain joins TRBV6-5 and TRBJ2-6; TRBD1 matches 9 bases. CDR1 is MNHEY, CDR2 SVGAGI, per germline. The CDR3 has 16 residues. After removal of 4 bases from V and 5 bases from J, the junction contained 6 bases not matched to a gene. The CDR3: CASSSGGQGWANVLTF. The CDR3 bases are TGTGCCAGCAGTTCCGGGGGACAGGGCTGGGCCAACGTCCTGACTTTC.

The chain recombines TRBV11-2 with TRBJ2-1; TRBD1 might be the D (7 bases). CDR3 size: 12 residues. V was trimmed by 8 bases and J by 10 bases, leaving 15 bases between them. CDR1 is SGHAT and CDR2 is FQNNGV in the germline V gene. The CDR3 bases are TGTGCCAGCCGCCAGGGGGGAGAAGAGCAGTTCTTC. This codes for CASRQGGEEQFF.

In this sample, this clone turned up once. The chain combines TRBV6-5 with TRBJ1-1; unclear D gene. Germline V CDR1 and CDR2: MNHEY, SVGAGI. The CDR3 length is 13 residues. V lost 5 bases and J 1 base, leaving 8 bases between the germline ends. Written as DNA, the CDR3 is TGTGCCAGCAGTCCCGGGTGGAACACTGAAGCTTTCTTT. It codes for CASSPGWNTEAFF.

The chain recombines TRBV19 with TRBJ2-7; 9 bases are shared with TRBD1. This CDR3 spans 14 amino acids. V dropped 4 bases and J dropped 2; count of bases not matched to a gene: 3. The germline gives CDR1 LNHDA, CDR2 SQIVND (reference sequence). CDR3 DNA: TGTGCCAGTAGTAGACAGGGGGGGGCCTACGAGCAGTACTTC. It is translated as CASSRQGGAYEQYF.

The V gene is TRBV4-1, the J gene TRBJ1-1; TRBD1 aligns across 7 bases. Germline lookup yields CDR1 MGHRA and CDR2 YSYEKL. The trim removed 3 bases at V and 12 bases at J, leaving 7 bases unmatched. The CDR3 length is 12 residues. The CDR3 loop reads CASSQRQGRTFF. Written as DNA, the CDR3 is TGCGCCAGCAGCCAGCGACAGGGTCGAACTTTCTTT.

This clone was seen a few times. The rearrangement links TRBV29-1 to TRBJ1-2, with TRBD1 identical over 9 bases. V shed 4 bases, J shed 8 bases, and the junction held 11 bases outside the gene matches. The CDR3 is 14 residues long. Looked up from germline, CDR1 is SQVTM and CDR2 is ANQGSEA. The CDR3 loop reads CSVGPGQGKGGYTF. The CDR3 coding sequence is TGCAGCGTTGGCCCCGGACAGGGGAAGGGAGGCTACACCTTC.

The V call is TRBV7-9, the J call TRBJ2-1, with D perhaps matching TRBD2 (6 bases). This CDR3 is built from 16 residues. V was pared by 4 bases and J by 11 bases, with 24 bases between. Germline lookup yields CDR1 SEHNR and CDR2 FQNEAQ (reference sequence). The CDR3 loop reads CASSSTSGTLLMKQFF. The CDR3 DNA follows: TGTGCCAGCAGCTCCACCTCCGGGACTCTCTTAATGAAGCAGTTCTTC. Combining the CDR3 with reference TRBV7-9 and TRBJ2-1 gives the whole variable domain DTGVSQNPRHKITKRGQNVTFRCDPISEHNRLYWYRQTLGQGPEFLTYFQNEAQLEKSRLLSDRFSAERPKGSFSTLEIQRTEQGDSAMYLCASSSTSGTLLMKQFFGPGTRLTVL.

V usage is TRBV6-6 and J usage is TRBJ1-2; no firm D call. The CDR3 runs 12 residues. Germline loops: CDR1 MNHNY, CDR2 SVGAGI (reference sequence). With 4 bases removed from V and 5 bases from J, the gap between germline ends came to 8 bases. The CDR3 here is CASSLQRYGYTF. The DNA for the CDR3 is TGTGCCAGCAGTTTACAGCGGTATGGCTACACCTTC.

The chain couples TRBV4-1 to TRBJ1-5, with D possibly TRBD1 on 6 matching bases. The CDR3 spans 14 residues. The germline V and J ends were trimmed by 4 bases and 4 bases, with 11 bases remaining between them. CDR1 is MGHRA, CDR2 YSYEKL, per germline. The CDR3 sequence is CASSPQGRNQPQHF. The CDR3 region has the DNA TGCGCCAGCAGCCCTCAGGGGCGAAATCAGCCCCAGCATTTT.

The chain has TRBV7-3 and TRBJ2-6, with D perhaps TRBD1 (6 bases). CDR1 is SGHTA, CDR2 FQGTGA, per germline. The CDR3 extends over 14 amino acids. The V end lost 5 bases, the J end lost 4 bases, and 9 bases lay between the germline ends. The CDR3 spells CASSQGGGANVLTF. CDR3 nucleotides: TGTGCCAGCAGCCAAGGGGGAGGGGCCAACGTCCTGACTTTC.

The chain carries TRBV11-2 and TRBJ2-2; TRBD1 matches 9 bases. Germline assignment: CDR1 SGHAT and CDR2 FQNNGV. The CDR3 totals 18 residues. With V trimmed by 4 bases and J by 5 bases, 14 bases remained unmatched. The DNA of the CDR3 is TGTGCCAGCAGCTCGCCCCGACAGGGGGAACGAAGGACCGGGGAGCTGTTTTTT. Translation gives CASSSPRQGERRTGELFF.

The rearrangement uses TRBV7-9 and TRBJ2-7, with 8 bases that match TRBD1. Germline V gene lookup returns CDR1 SEHNR and CDR2 FQNEAQ (reference sequence). J was trimmed by 1 base and V by 6 bases; bases with no gene match: 2. The CDR3 is 13 residues long. The CDR3 nucleotides are TGTGCCAGCAGTAGGACAGGGTCCTACGAGCAGTACTTC. Encoded protein: CASSRTGSYEQYF.

The chain links TRBV3-1 (or the pseudogene TRBV3-2) to TRBJ2-3, with 12 nucleotides matching TRBD2. Germline V gene sequence: CDR1 LGHDT, CDR2 YNNKEL (reference sequence). Trimming at V came to 3 bases and at J to 5 bases, leaving 6 bases not matched to a gene. The CDR3 has 16 residues. DNA of the CDR3: TGTGCCAGCAGCCACGATCTAGCGGGGGGGAGAGATACGCAGTATTTT. Encoded protein: CASSHDLAGGRDTQYF.

This chain connects TRBV10-3 to TRBJ1-6; D unclear. V was trimmed by 7 bases and J by 0 bases, leaving 10 bases between them. The CDR3 is 15 amino acids. Germline CDR1 and CDR2: ENHRY and SYGVKD. The CDR3 reads CAIKAEGSYNSPLHF. CDR3 DNA: TGTGCCATCAAAGCAGAGGGCTCCTATAATTCACCCCTCCACTTT.

The chain employs TRBV5-1 and TRBJ1-1, with TRBD1 identical over 7 bases. The germline CDR1 and CDR2 sequences are SGHRS and YFSETQ. Trimming at V came to 4 bases and at J to 0 bases, leaving 6 bases not matched to a gene. This CDR3 has 15 residues. CDR3 in amino acids: CASSPSTGMNTEAFF. As DNA, the CDR3 is TGCGCCAGCAGCCCGTCGACAGGGATGAACACTGAAGCTTTCTTT.

This clone was seen a single time. The chain employs TRBV5-1 and TRBJ2-2; TRBD1 agrees at 8 bases. The germline gives CDR1 SGHRS, CDR2 YFSETQ. There are 16 residues in the CDR3. The V and J ends lost 3 bases and 4 bases, in that order; junction bases with no gene match: 8. The CDR3 coding sequence is TGCGCCAGCAGCTCAGAGGACAGGGTGCCCACCGGGGAGCTGTTTTTT. Translation gives CASSSEDRVPTGELFF.

V gene TRBV19 combines with J gene TRBJ2-5; TRBD2 agrees at 10 bases. In germline, CDR1 is LNHDA, CDR2 SQIVND (reference sequence). After removal of 2 bases from V and 4 bases from J, the junction contained 19 bases not matched to a gene. There are 20 residues in the CDR3. The CDR3 coding sequence is TGTGCCAGTAGTATAATCGTTTCAGGACTAGCGGATACCTTGGGAGAGACCCAGTACTTC. Amino acid sequence: CASSIIVSGLADTLGETQYF.

This clone has only one observation. The chain is built from TRBV5-5 and TRBJ2-7, with 11 bases identical to TRBD1. Trimming cost V 4 bases and J 10 bases; bases outside gene matches: 16. From germline, CDR1 is SGHKS and CDR2 YYEKEE (reference sequence). This CDR3 has 16 amino acids. CDR3 sequence (DNA): TGTGCCAGCAGCCCTTCTTTCCCCGGGACAGGGGGATTTCAGTACTTC. Its protein is CASSPSFPGTGGFQYF.

The V and J genes are TRBV2 and TRBJ2-7; TRBD2 is a possible D gene (6 bases). The germline gives CDR1 SNHLY, CDR2 FYNNEI. Trimming took off 0 bases at V and 1 base at J, with 7 bases between the two ends. This CDR3 has 14 residues. The CDR3 spells CASSEARGSYEQYF. In nucleotides, the CDR3 is TGTGCCAGCAGTGAAGCTCGGGGGTCCTACGAGCAGTACTTC.

DNA for the CDR3: TGTGCCAGCAGTTTATGGGGGGGGAGCGGCACAGATACGCAGTATTTT. This codes for CASSLWGGSGTDTQYF. The chain joins TRBV28 to TRBJ2-3; 7 bases are shared with TRBD2. V gave up 0 bases and J gave up 1 base; unmatched junction bases: 4. CDR3 length: 16 residues. Per germline, CDR1 MDHEN and CDR2 SYDVKM.

This clone has just a few counts. This chain connects TRBV6-5 to TRBJ2-1, with D perhaps matching TRBD1 (6 bases). From germline, CDR1 is MNHEY and CDR2 SVGAGI. The ends were cut back, 6 bases at V and 13 bases at J, with 16 bases in the middle. The CDR3 is 12 residues long. CDR3 residues: CASSQAQGTQFF. The CDR3 coding sequence is TGTGCCAGCAGCCAGGCCCAGGGGACCCAGTTCTTC.